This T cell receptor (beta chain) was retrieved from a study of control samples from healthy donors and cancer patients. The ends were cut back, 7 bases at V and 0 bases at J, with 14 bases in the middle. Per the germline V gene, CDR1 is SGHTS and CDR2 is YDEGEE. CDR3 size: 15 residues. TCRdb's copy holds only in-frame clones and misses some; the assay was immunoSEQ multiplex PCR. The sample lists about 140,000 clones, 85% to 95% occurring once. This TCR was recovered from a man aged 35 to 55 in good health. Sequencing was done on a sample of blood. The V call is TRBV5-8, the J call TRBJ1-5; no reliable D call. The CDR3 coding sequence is TGTGCCAGCGCTTGGGGAACAGTTAGCAATCAGCCCCAGCATTTT. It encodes CASAWGTVSNQPQHF.